This TCR beta chain is from a study of regulatory T cells in long-lasting Graves disease. Combining iRepertoire HTBI primers with Arm-PCR of CDR3 regions, the authors built TCR beta libraries. MiXCR, applied by TCRdb to the multiplex PCR reads, yields one record per CDR3 protein. Among over 450,000 distinct CDR3 sequences listed, 20% to 25% were seen once. This CDR3 region has 15 residues. Unmatched junction bases numbered 5, after V lost 5 bases and J lost 1 base. Germline CDR1 is MDHEN and CDR2 is SYDVKM. Specified time point: persistent/refractory GD, antithyroid drugs over 5 years with positive TRAb. PBMC RNA served as the TCR library source. This clonotype was detected many times.

The receptor comes from a female donor with Graves disease. The starting material was peripheral blood mononuclear cells (PBMCs), obtained when the disease was refractory, from a patient treated with antithyroid drugs. The chain employs TRBV28 and TRBJ1-2; TRBD1 aligns across 9 bases. The CDR3 is CASSPAGQGNYGYTF. CDR3 bases: TGTGCCAGCAGTCCCGCGGGACAGGGTAACTATGGCTACACCTTC.